Below are 21 T cell receptor beta chains sequenced from a single sample in a study of cytomegalovirus exposure and HLA in healthy donors. The PCR had 60 Vbeta and 13 Jbeta primers. The assay was immunoSEQ multiplex PCR, and TCRdb's table has in-frame clones only and misses some. The top ten hold less than 2.5% of the sample, which has 110,000 or so clones, 81% seen once. The sequenced sample consisted of PBMCs. Source of these receptors: a woman in her twenties or thirties in good health and CMV-seronegative.

The J gene is TRBJ2-5, the V gene TRBV2; no firm D call. The CDR3 has 13 amino acids. Looked up from germline, CDR1 is SNHLY and CDR2 is FYNNEI. With 5 bases removed from V and 5 bases from J, the gap between germline ends came to 12 bases. This CDR3 reads CASSPTSWETQYF. The CDR3 DNA reads TGTGCCAGCAGTCCAACTTCGTGGGAGACCCAGTACTTC.

This clone has just one count. The chain couples TRBV28 to TRBJ2-4; D gene uncertain. This CDR3 has 15 amino acids. Trimming took off 6 bases at V and 1 base at J, with 13 bases between the two ends. Germline V gene sequence: CDR1 MDHEN, CDR2 SYDVKM. For the CDR3, the DNA is TGTGCCAGCAGGGCTCGCGACATTGCCAAAAACATTCAGTACTTC. It translates to CASRARDIAKNIQYF.

The chain combines TRBV18 with TRBJ1-2, with D perhaps matching TRBD1 (5 bases). The CDR3 extends over 14 amino acids. CDR1 is KGHSH and CDR2 is LQKENI in the germline V gene. The germline V and J ends were trimmed by 2 bases and 6 bases, with 13 bases remaining between them. CDR3 sequence: CASSPRGQGDGYTF. The DNA of the CDR3 is TGTGCCAGCTCACCAAGGGGCCAAGGGGATGGCTACACCTTC.

This clone was seen only a few times. The chain uses TRBV10-1 and TRBJ2-1; D might be TRBD2 (6 bases). The CDR3 is made up of 14 amino acids. V was cut by 6 bases and J by 6 bases, with 15 bases left in between. Looked up from germline, CDR1 is WNHNN and CDR2 is SYGVQD (reference sequence). The CDR3 DNA follows: TGCGCCAGCAGCCCCGGGACTTCAAGCAATGAGCAGTTCTTC. It codes for CASSPGTSSNEQFF.

The chain couples TRBV6-1 to TRBJ1-2, with TRBD1 matching over 12 bases. Germline V lookup: CDR1 MNHNS, CDR2 SASEGT. V lost 3 bases and J lost 6; bases outside the gene matches: 2. The CDR3 has 14 residues. The CDR3 loop is CASSDGTGGHGYTF. The CDR3 DNA follows: TGTGCCAGCAGTGACGGGACAGGGGGCCATGGCTACACCTTC.

This chain joins TRBV2 and TRBJ2-3; the D gene is possibly TRBD2 (6 bases). This CDR3 is built from 16 residues. Trimming took off 6 bases at V and 0 bases at J, with 16 bases between the two ends. CDR1 and CDR2 from the germline V gene are SNHLY and FYNNEI. Written as DNA, the CDR3 is TGTGCCAGCAGGAATCTAGCGTGGGGGAGCACAGATACGCAGTATTTT. Protein sequence: CASRNLAWGSTDTQYF.

This clone was observed once. The chain links TRBV13 to TRBJ2-1; no firm D call. The germline V gene encodes CDR1 PRHDT and CDR2 FYEKMQ (reference sequence). The V gene lost 1 base and the J gene lost 10 bases, with 8 bases spanning the gap. The CDR3 totals 12 residues. The CDR3 loop reads CASSLERWEQFF. As DNA, the CDR3 is TGTGCCAGCAGCTTAGAGCGATGGGAGCAGTTCTTC.

This rearrangement joins TRBV15 to TRBJ1-2; D unresolved. The CDR3 is made up of 14 amino acids. Trimming removed 4 bases from V and 8 bases from J, with 17 bases in between. Germline V gene data show CDR1 as LNHNV and CDR2 as YYDKDF (reference sequence). DNA of the CDR3: TGTGCCACCAGCACCTCTGGGCCAAAGCTAGGCTACACCTTC. Protein sequence: CATSTSGPKLGYTF.

This chain uses TRBV4-2 with TRBJ2-7; D unresolved. The CDR3 contains 12 residues. CDR1 is LGHNA, CDR2 YNFKEQ, per germline. The ends were cut back, 3 bases at V and 9 bases at J, with 12 bases in the middle. For the CDR3, the DNA is TGTGCCAGCAGCCATGACTTGCTACGGCAGTACTTC. Translation: CASSHDLLRQYF.

This clone was seen more than once but under ten times. This sequence joins TRBV14 and TRBJ1-1; 10 bases are a match to TRBD1. CDR1 and CDR2 from the germline V gene are SGHDN and FVKESK. The V and J ends lost 10 bases and 4 bases, in that order; junction bases with no gene match: 12. CDR3 size: 15 residues. In nucleotides, the CDR3 is TGTGCCACCAAGACCGGGACAGGGGCTCCCACTGAAGCTTTCTTT. As protein: CATKTGTGAPTEAFF.

The V call is TRBV28, the J call TRBJ2-7; the D gene is possibly TRBD1 (5 bases). Germline V CDR1 and CDR2: MDHEN, SYDVKM. This CDR3 contains 11 residues. The V and J ends lost 5 bases and 4 bases respectively, with 6 bases between them. This CDR3 reads CASSPGYEQYF. The DNA of the CDR3 is TGTGCCAGCAGTCCAGGGTACGAGCAGTACTTC.

The chain joins TRBV19 to TRBJ1-1; D possibly corresponds to TRBD1 (5 bases). CDR3 length: 16 amino acids. V was shortened by 6 bases and J by 4 bases, with 21 bases between the two germline ends. Germline V gene data show CDR1 as LNHDA and CDR2 as SQIVND (reference sequence). The CDR3 region has the DNA TGTGCCAGTAGGGATCCGGGGGGGTCAAGAGGCACTGAAGCTTTCTTT. Protein: CASRDPGGSRGTEAFF.

The chain employs TRBV7-2 and TRBJ1-1; TRBD1 might be the D (5 bases). The CDR3 sequence is 15 residues long. V was pared by 5 bases and J by 5 bases, with 18 bases between. Germline V gene lookup returns CDR1 SGHTA and CDR2 FQGNSA. The CDR3 region is CASSPVVGAMTEAFF. Here the CDR3 DNA reads TGTGCCAGCAGCCCTGTAGTAGGGGCTATGACTGAAGCTTTCTTT.

V gene TRBV2 combines with J gene TRBJ1-6; 9 positions agree with TRBD1. V was pared by 7 bases and J by 8 bases, with 9 bases of the junction left unmatched. The CDR3 loop spans 15 amino acids. The germline gives CDR1 SNHLY, CDR2 FYNNEI. The CDR3 spells CASKPGQGRDSPLHF. The CDR3 nucleotides read TGTGCCAGCAAACCGGGACAGGGACGGGATTCACCCCTCCACTTT.

This chain connects TRBV14 to TRBJ1-2, with D unclear. From germline, CDR1 is SGHDN and CDR2 FVKESK. This CDR3 has 16 residues. V was trimmed by 0 bases and J by 5 bases, leaving 16 bases between them. CDR3 loop: CASSQDSNSQAYGYTF. For the CDR3, the DNA is TGTGCCAGCAGCCAAGATTCCAACAGCCAGGCGTATGGCTACACCTTC.

The chain employs TRBV5-1 and TRBJ2-2; 11 bases agree with TRBD2. The germline V gene has CDR1 SGHRS and CDR2 YFSETQ. This CDR3 spans 17 amino acids. V gave up 0 bases and J gave up 4 bases; unmatched junction bases: 5. CDR3 sequence (DNA): TGCGCCAGCAGCTTGGCAACTAGCGGGAGCATCACCGGGGAGCTGTTTTTT. It specifies CASSLATSGSITGELFF. The full variable domain, rest sourced from reference TRBV5-1 and TRBJ2-2, is KAGVTQTPRYLIKTRGQQVTLSCSPISGHRSVSWYQQTPGQGLQFLFEYFSETQRNKGNFPGRFSGRQFSNSRSEMNVSTLELGDSALYLCASSLATSGSITGELFFGEGSRLTVL.

This clone was found a few times. Here the CDR3 DNA reads TGTGCCAGCAGCGCGGGGGGGGGACTAGCGGTAAATGAGCAGTTCTTC. Translation gives CASSAGGGLAVNEQFF. The chain uses TRBV9 and TRBJ2-1, with TRBD2 matching 11 bases. The CDR3 is made up of 16 amino acids. The J segment lost 7 bases and the V segment lost 3 bases, leaving 9 bases of the junction unmatched. CDR1 is SGDLS, CDR2 YYNGEE, per germline.

The chain has TRBV5-4 and TRBJ2-5; 8 nucleotides match TRBD1. The CDR3 extends over 14 amino acids. Germline values: CDR1 SGHNT, CDR2 YYREEE (reference sequence). Unmatched junction bases numbered 7, after V lost 4 bases and J lost 5 bases. The CDR3: CASSGGRGPETQYF. In DNA, the CDR3 is TGTGCCAGCAGCGGGGGCAGGGGGCCGGAGACCCAGTACTTC. Variable domain in full (rest from reference TRBV5-4 and TRBJ2-5): ETGVTQSPTHLIKTRGQQVTLRCSSQSGHNTVSWYQQALGQGPQFIFQYYREEENGRGNFPPRFSGLQFPNYSSELNVNALELDDSALYLCASSGGRGPETQYFGPGTRLLVL.

A note on this clone: Its ends do not fully match the called genes, so a read error is possible. The gene calls are TRBV19 and TRBJ2-1, with 10 bases matching TRBD2. The CDR3 contains 15 residues. Germline V gene lookup returns CDR1 LNHDA and CDR2 SQIVND (reference sequence). CDR3 bases: TGTGCCAGTAGTCCTAGCGGGAGCTCCCACAATGAGCAGTTCTTC. Its protein product is CASSPSGSSHNEQFF.

The rearrangement joins TRBV5-5 to TRBJ2-3; 12 bases are shared with TRBD2. The CDR3 has 19 residues. CDR1 is SGHKS and CDR2 is YYEKEE in the germline V gene (reference sequence). Trimming removed 3 bases from V and 2 bases from J; junction bases left unmatched: 13. DNA of the CDR3: TGTGCCAGCAGCTCGGAGATGACTAGCGGGAGTACCTCCACAGATACGCAGTATTTT. Residues: CASSSEMTSGSTSTDTQYF. The entire variable domain, with the rest obtained from reference TRBV5-5 and TRBJ2-3, is as follows: DAGVTQSPTHLIKTRGQQVTLRCSPISGHKSVSWYQQVLGQGPQFIFQYYEKEERGRGNFPDRFSARQFPNYSSELNVNALLLGDSALYLCASSSEMTSGSTSTDTQYFGPGTRLTVL.

The J gene is TRBJ2-2, the V gene TRBV9; 9 nucleotides agree with TRBD2. V trimming: 8 bases; J trimming: 2 bases; junction bases outside the gene matches: 4. There are 14 residues in the CDR3. Germline V CDR1 and CDR2: SGDLS, YYNGEE. The CDR3 coding sequence is TGTGCCAGTCGGCTAGCGGGAAACACCGGGGAGCTGTTTTTT. It is translated as CASRLAGNTGELFF. Looking up the rest from reference TRBV9 and TRBJ2-2 gives the full variable domain: DSGVTQTPKHLITATGQRVTLRCSPRSGDLSVYWYQQSLDQGLQFLIQYYNGEERAKGNILERFSAQQFPDLHSELNLSSLELGDSALYFCASRLAGNTGELFFGEGSRLTVL.